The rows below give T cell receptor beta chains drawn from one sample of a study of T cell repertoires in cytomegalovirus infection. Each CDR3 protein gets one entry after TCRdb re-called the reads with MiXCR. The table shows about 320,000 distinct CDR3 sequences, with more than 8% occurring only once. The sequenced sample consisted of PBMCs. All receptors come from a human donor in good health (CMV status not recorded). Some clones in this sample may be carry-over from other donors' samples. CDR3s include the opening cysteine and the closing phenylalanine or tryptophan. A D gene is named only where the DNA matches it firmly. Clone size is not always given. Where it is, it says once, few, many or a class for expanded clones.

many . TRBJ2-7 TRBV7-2 TGTGCCAGCAGCTTAAGTTTGGGTAGTAGTCCCTACGAGCAGTACTTC CASSLSLGSSPYEQYF
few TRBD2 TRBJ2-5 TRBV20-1 TGCAGTGCGCCTCCCTTAGCCAGCGGGAGAGAAGAGACCCAGTACTTC CSAPPLASGREETQYF
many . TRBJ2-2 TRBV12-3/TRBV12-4 TGTGCCAGCAGTTTAGCGGAGAACACCGGGGAGCTGTTTTTT CASSLAENTGELFF
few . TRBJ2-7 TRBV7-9 TGTGCCAGCAGCCCAGGGACTTCTACCTACGAGCAGTACTTC CASSPGTSTYEQYF
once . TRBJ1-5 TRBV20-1 TGCAGTGCTAGTACAGGCGATAGCAATCAGCCCCGGCATTTT CSASTGDSNQPRHF
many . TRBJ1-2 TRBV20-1 TGCAGTGCTAGGGCCATGCCCCTAACCGGGTCTAACTATGGCTACACCTTC CSARAMPLTGSNYGYTF
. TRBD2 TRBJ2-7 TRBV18 TGTGCCAGCTCCGGACTAGTAGGCGAGCAGTACTTC CASSGLVGEQYF
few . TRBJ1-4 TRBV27 TGTGCCAGCTTAGGAAATGAAAAACTGTTTTTT CASLGNEKLFF
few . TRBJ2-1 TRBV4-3 TGCGCCAGCAGCCAAGAAGGAGGGGCCCCGGTTTCCAATGAGCAGTTCTTC CASSQEGGAPVSNEQFF
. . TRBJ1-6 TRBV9 TGTGCCAGCAATCCAGCAGGGGTAAATTCACCCCTCCACTTT CASNPAGVNSPLHF
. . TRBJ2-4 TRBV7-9 TGTGCCAGCAGCTTAGCGTCGACAGGACGGCGCATTCAGTACTTC CASSLASTGRRIQYF
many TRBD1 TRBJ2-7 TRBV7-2 TGTGCCAGCAGCTTAGATGGAAACAGGGGTAGCTACGAGCAGTACTTC CASSLDGNRGSYEQYF
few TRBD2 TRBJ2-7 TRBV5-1 TGCGCCAGCAGCCTGACTAGCGGGAGTGTAAACGAGCAGTACTTC CASSLTSGSVNEQYF
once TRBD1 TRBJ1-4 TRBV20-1 TGCAGTGCTAGAGATCGGGGACAGGAACCTGAAAAACTGTTTTTT CSARDRGQEPEKLFF
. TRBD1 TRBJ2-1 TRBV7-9 TGTGCCAGCAGCTCCCCGGGACAGGTCGCCTACAATGAGCAGTTCTTC CASSSPGQVAYNEQFF
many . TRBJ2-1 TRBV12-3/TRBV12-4 TGTGCCAGCAGTCTTCGGGCCACCGACGATGAGCAGTTCTTC CASSLRATDDEQFF